The subject of this entry is one TCR beta chain. V trimming: 5 bases; J trimming: 8 bases; junction bases outside the gene matches: 7. The CDR3 has 13 amino acids. This sample stems from a study of blood T cell repertoires in COVID-19. Overall study context: The study drew acute and convalescent COVID-19 samples from the United States, Italy and Spain. In each case, the material was cDNA or gDNA derived from T cells, B-cell-depleted T cells, or PBMCs.

In the original analysis: Quantification of nucleated cells was approximated via reference gene primer amplification. Clones were read by immunoSEQ multiplex PCR, and TCRdb kept only the in-frame ones, dropping some. V, J and clone size are those of that table, while D and trimming were read from the DNA. This table holds roughly 100,000 clones, approximately 84% found once. The rearrangement links TRBV12-3 or TRBV12-4 to TRBJ1-2; 8 bases line up with TRBD1. This sequence was found in a human donor in a cohort sampled during active or convalescent COVID-19. Sequencing was done on a sample of peripheral blood. CDR3 nucleotides: TGTGCCAGCAGTCAGGACAGGGTGGGCGGCTACACCTTC. This gives the protein CASSQDRVGGYTF.